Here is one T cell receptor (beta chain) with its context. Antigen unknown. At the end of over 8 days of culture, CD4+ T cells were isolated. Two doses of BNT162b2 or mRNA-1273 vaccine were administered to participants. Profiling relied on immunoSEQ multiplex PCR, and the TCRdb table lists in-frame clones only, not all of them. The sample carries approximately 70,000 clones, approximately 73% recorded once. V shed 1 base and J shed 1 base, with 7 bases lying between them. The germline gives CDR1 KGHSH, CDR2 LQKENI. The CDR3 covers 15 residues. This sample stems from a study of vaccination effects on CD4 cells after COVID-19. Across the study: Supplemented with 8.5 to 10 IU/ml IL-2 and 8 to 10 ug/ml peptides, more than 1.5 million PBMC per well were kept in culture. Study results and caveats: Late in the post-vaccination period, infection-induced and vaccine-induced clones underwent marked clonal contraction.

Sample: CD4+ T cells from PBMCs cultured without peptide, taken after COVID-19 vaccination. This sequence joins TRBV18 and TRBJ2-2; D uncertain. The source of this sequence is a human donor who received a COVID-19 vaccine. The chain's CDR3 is CASSPRTVNTGELFF. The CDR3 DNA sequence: TGTGCCAGCTCACCACGGACCGTGAACACCGGGGAGCTGTTTTTT.